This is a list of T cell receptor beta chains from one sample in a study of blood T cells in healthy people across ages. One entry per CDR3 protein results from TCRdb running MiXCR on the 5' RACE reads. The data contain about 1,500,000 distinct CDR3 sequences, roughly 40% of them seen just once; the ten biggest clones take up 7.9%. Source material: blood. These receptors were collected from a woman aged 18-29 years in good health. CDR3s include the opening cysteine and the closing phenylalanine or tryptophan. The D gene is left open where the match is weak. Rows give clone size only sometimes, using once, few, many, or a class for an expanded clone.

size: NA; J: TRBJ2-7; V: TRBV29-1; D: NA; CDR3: CSAQGGGDYAQYF; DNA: TGCAGCGCGCAGGGGGGAGGTGACTACGCGCAGTACTTC
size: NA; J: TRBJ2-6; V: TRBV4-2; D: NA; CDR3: CASTSLGSGANVLTF; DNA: TGTGCCAGCACGTCGCTAGGGTCTGGGGCCAACGTCCTGACTTTC
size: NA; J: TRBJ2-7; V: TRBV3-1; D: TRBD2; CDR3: CASSPNRDYYEQYF; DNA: TGTGCCAGCAGCCCGAACCGGGACTACTACGAGCAGTACTTC
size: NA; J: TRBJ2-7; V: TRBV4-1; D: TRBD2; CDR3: CASSQVGTSGRAYNEQYF; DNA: TGCGCCAGCAGCCAAGTTGGGACTAGCGGGAGAGCCTACAATGAGCAGTACTTC
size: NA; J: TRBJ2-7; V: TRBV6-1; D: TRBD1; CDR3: CASSEASTGVVYEQYF; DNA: TGTGCCAGCAGTGAAGCCTCGACAGGGGTTGTCTACGAGCAGTACTTC
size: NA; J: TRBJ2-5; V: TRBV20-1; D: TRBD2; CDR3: CSAHHILAGPPNEQYF; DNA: TGCAGCGCCCACCACATCTTAGCGGGCCCTCCCAATGAGCAGTACTTC
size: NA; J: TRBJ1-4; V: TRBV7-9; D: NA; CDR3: CASSTPISHQKLFF; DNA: TGTGCCAGCAGCACCCCTATATCACATCAAAAACTGTTTTTT
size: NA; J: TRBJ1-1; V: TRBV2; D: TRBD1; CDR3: CASSVEGAYTEAFF; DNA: TGTGCCAGCAGTGTAGAGGGGGCTTACACTGAAGCTTTCTTT
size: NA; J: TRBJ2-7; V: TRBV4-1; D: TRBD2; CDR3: CASSQRTSGGSGAYEQYF; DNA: TGCGCCAGCAGCCAGCGGACTAGCGGGGGGTCTGGGGCCTACGAGCAGTACTTC
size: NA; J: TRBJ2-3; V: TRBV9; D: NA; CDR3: CASSVEAGYTDTQYF; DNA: TGTGCCAGCAGCGTAGAGGCCGGGTACACAGATACGCAGTATTTT
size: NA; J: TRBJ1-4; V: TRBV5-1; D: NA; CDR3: CASSLVGGSGEKLFF; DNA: TGCGCCAGCAGCTTGGTCGGCGGTTCGGGTGAAAAACTGTTTTTT
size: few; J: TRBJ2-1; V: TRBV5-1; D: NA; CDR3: CASSLGRSGVGSYNEQFF; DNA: TGCGCCAGCAGCTTGGGCCGGTCGGGAGTGGGCTCCTACAATGAGCAGTTCTTC
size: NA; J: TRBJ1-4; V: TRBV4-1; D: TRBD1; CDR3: CASSQYGTGEEKLFF; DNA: TGCGCCAGCAGCCAATATGGGACAGGGGAGGAAAAACTGTTTTTT
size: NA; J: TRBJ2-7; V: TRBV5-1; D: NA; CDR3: CASSDPWRVYEQYF; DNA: TGCGCCAGCAGCGATCCATGGAGAGTCTACGAGCAGTACTTC
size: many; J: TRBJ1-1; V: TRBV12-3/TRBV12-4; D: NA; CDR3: CASSPGPEAFF; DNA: TGTGCCAGCAGTCCCGGCCCTGAAGCTTTCTTT
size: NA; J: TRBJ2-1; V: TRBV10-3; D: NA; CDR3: CAISESGGQGPYNEQFF; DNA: TGTGCCATCAGTGAGAGCGGGGGACAGGGTCCCTACAATGAGCAGTTCTTC
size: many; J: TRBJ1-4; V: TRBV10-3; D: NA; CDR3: CAITGRPNEKLFF; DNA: TGTGCCATCACGGGACGGCCTAATGAAAAACTGTTTTTT
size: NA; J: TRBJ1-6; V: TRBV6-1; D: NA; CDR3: CASSEDRSSGNSPLHF; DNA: TGTGCCAGCAGTGAAGACAGGTCAAGCGGGAATTCACCCCTCCACTTT
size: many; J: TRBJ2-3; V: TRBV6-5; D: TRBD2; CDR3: CASSVRLAKGNTQYF; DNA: TGTGCCAGCAGCGTGCGACTAGCAAAAGGAAATACGCAGTATTTT
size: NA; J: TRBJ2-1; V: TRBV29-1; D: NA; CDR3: CSVERDGSSYNEQFF; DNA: TGCAGCGTTGAGAGAGACGGTAGCTCCTACAATGAGCAGTTCTTC
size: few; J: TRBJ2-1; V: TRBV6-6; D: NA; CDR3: CASVRGGDEQFF; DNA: TGTGCCAGCGTACGAGGGGGGGATGAGCAGTTCTTC
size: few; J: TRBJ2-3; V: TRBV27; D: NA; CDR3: CASTHTGVDTQYF; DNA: TGTGCCAGCACCCATACTGGAGTGGATACGCAGTATTTT
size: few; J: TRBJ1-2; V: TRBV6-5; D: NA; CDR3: CASSYSMDSRYGYTF; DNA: TGTGCCAGCAGTTACTCGATGGACAGCCGCTATGGCTACACCTTC
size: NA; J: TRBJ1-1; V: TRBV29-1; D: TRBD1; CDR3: CSVLSHGGRGNTEAFF; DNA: TGCAGCGTCCTATCCCACGGCGGCAGGGGGAATACTGAAGCTTTCTTT
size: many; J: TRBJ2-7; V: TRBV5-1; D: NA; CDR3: CASSLGLASYEQYF; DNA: TGTGCCAGCAGCTTAGGGCTAGCCTCCTACGAGCAGTACTTC
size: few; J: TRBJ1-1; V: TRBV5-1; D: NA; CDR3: CASSRRTANTEAFF; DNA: TGCGCCAGCAGCAGGCGGACAGCGAACACTGAAGCTTTCTTT
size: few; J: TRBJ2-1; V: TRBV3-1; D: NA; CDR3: CASSQGPPNEQFF; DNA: TGTGCCAGCAGCCAAGGACCCCCCAATGAGCAGTTCTTC
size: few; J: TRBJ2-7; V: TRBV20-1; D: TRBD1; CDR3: CSASPPLGQGEQYF; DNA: TGCAGTGCTAGTCCCCCCCTGGGACAGGGCGAGCAGTACTTC
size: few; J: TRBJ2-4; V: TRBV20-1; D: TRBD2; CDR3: CSASYSQAGGGKAKNIQYF; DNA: TGCAGTGCTTCCTATAGTCAAGCGGGAGGGGGGAAAGCCAAAAACATTCAGTACTTC
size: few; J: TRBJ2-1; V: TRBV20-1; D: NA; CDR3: CSARALALFEQFF; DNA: TGCAGTGCTAGAGCTTTGGCCTTGTTTGAGCAGTTCTTC
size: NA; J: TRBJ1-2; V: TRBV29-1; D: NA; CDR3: CSVPGGADPTNYGYTF; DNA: TGCAGCGTTCCGGGGGGCGCGGACCCGACTAACTATGGCTACACCTTC
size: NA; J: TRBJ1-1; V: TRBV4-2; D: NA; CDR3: CASSQGNTNTEAFF; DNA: TGTGCCAGCAGCCAAGGTAACACGAACACTGAAGCTTTCTTT
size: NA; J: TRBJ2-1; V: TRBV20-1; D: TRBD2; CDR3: CSARDRLAGGPVEFF; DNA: TGCAGTGCTAGAGATCGACTAGCGGGGGGGCCAGTGGAGTTCTTC
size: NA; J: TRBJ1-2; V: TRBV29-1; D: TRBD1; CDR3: CSVSGDREGYGYTF; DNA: TGCAGCGTCTCCGGGGACAGGGAGGGGTATGGCTACACCTTC
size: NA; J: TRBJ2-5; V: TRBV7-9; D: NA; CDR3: CASSFQGRIETQYF; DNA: TGTGCCAGCAGCTTTCAGGGTAGAATAGAGACCCAGTACTTC
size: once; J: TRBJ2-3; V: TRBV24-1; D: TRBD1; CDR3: CATNSVRQGVADTQYF; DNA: TGTGCCACCAATTCAGTACGACAGGGAGTAGCAGATACGCAGTATTTT
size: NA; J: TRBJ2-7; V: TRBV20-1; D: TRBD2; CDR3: CSAREGPSGGSSYNEQYF; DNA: TGCAGTGCTAGAGAGGGACCGAGCGGGGGCTCCTCCTACAATGAGCAGTACTTC
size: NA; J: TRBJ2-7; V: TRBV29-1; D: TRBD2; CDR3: CSVGFLAGGVNEQYF; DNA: TGCAGCGTTGGCTTCCTAGCGGGAGGTGTGAATGAGCAGTACTTC
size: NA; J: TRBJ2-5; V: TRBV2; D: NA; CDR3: CASSEGSSLETQYF; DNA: TGTGCCAGCAGTGAAGGGTCTAGCTTAGAGACCCAGTACTTC
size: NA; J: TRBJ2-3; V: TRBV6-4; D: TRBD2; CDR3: CASSVLAGEKDTQYF; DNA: TGTGCCAGCAGTGTACTAGCGGGGGAAAAAGATACGCAGTATTTT
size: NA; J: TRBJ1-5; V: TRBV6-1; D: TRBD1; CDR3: CASSGGTGPSWPQHF; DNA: TGTGCCAGCAGTGGGGGGACAGGGCCGTCTTGGCCCCAGCATTTT
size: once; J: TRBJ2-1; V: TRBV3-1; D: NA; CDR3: CASSQDRPTPYNEQFF; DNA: TGTGCCAGCAGCCAAGATCGACCGACACCCTACAATGAGCAGTTCTTC
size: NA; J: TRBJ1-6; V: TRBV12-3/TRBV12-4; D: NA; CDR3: CASRNRDANNSPLHF; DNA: TGTGCCAGCAGGAACCGGGACGCCAATAATTCACCCCTCCACTTT
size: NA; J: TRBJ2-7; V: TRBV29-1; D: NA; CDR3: CSVVTGGAYEQYF; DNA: TGCAGCGTAGTAACAGGGGGGGCCTACGAGCAGTACTTC
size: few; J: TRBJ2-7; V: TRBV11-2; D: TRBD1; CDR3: CASSLDRTGGEQYF; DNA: TGTGCCAGCAGCTTAGATCGGACAGGGGGGGAGCAGTACTTC
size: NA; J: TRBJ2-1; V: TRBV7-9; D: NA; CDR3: CASRGGSLNNEQFF; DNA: TGTGCCAGCAGGGGGGGCAGCCTCAACAATGAGCAGTTCTTC
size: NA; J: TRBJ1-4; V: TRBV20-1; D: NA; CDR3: CSATRTGKNEKLFF; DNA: TGCAGTGCTACCCGGACCGGAAAAAATGAAAAACTGTTTTTT
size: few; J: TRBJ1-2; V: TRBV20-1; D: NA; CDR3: CSAPVRGSNYGYTF; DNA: TGCAGTGCCCCGGTTCGGGGGAGTAACTATGGCTACACCTTC
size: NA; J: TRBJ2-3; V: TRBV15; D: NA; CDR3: CATSRDPTGSGMQYF; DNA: TGTGCCACCAGCAGAGATCCTACGGGTTCGGGTATGCAGTATTTT
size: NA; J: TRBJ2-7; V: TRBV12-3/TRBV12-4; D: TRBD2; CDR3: CASRLAGKQSGQYF; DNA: TGTGCCAGCAGGTTAGCGGGGAAGCAGAGCGGGCAGTACTTC
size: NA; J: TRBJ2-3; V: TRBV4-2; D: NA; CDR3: CASSQDLRGPPDTQYF; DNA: TGTGCCAGCAGCCAAGATTTAAGAGGACCCCCAGATACGCAGTATTTT
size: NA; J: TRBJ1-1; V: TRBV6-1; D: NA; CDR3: CASGERWDTEAFF; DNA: TGTGCCAGTGGGGAGAGGTGGGACACTGAAGCTTTCTTT
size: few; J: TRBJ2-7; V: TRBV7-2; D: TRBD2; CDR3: CASSFKLAGEYEQYF; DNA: TGTGCCAGCAGCTTTAAACTAGCGGGAGAGTACGAGCAGTACTTC
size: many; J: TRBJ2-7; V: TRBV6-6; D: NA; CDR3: CASTPSRESSYEQYF; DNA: TGTGCCAGCACTCCTTCCCGTGAAAGCTCCTACGAGCAGTACTTC